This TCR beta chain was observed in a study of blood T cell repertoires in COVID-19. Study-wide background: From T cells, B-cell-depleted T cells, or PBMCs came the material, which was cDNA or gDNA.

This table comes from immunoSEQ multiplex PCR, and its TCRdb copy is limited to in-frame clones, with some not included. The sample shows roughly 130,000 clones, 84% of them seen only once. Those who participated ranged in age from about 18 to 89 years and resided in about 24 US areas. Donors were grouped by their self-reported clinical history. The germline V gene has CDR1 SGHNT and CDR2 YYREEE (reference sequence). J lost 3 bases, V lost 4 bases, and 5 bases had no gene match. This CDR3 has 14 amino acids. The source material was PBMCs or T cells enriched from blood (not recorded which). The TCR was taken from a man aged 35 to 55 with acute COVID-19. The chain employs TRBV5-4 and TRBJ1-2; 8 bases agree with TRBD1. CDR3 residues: CASSADRAYYGYTF. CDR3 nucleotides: TGTGCCAGCAGCGCGGACAGGGCTTACTATGGCTACACCTTC.